The next 13 T cell receptor beta chains were all read from a single sample in a study of blood T cell repertoires in COVID-19. The method was immunoSEQ multiplex PCR; TCRdb's version includes in-frame clones alone and lacks a portion of them. The sample includes 400,000 to 500,000 clones, roughly 90% of them seen just once. The specimen was PBMCs or T cells enriched from blood (not recorded which). These receptors came from a woman aged 40-49 years who had recovered from COVID-19.

The rearrangement uses TRBV18 and TRBJ1-1; D uncertain. The CDR3 spans 14 residues. Germline-derived CDR1 and CDR2 are KGHSH and LQKENI. Trimming removed 3 bases from V and 1 base from J, with 9 bases in between. The DNA for the CDR3 is TGTGCCAGCTCACCCCCCGAACAGAACACTGAAGCTTTCTTT. Its translation: CASSPPEQNTEAFF.

This clone occurred a few times. The J gene is TRBJ1-2, the V gene TRBV7-9; no reliable D call. CDR3 length equals 14 residues. The germline V gene has CDR1 SEHNR and CDR2 FQNEAQ (reference sequence). Trimming removed 5 bases from V and 2 bases from J, with 12 bases in between. CDR3 region: CASSETSINYGYTF. CDR3 nucleotides: TGTGCCAGCAGCGAAACAAGTATCAACTATGGCTACACCTTC.

This chain joins TRBV7-2 and TRBJ1-5; 8 bases are a match to TRBD1. CDR1 and CDR2 from the germline V gene are SGHTA and FQGNSA. V was clipped by 3 bases and J by 1 base; unmatched bases: 8. There are 17 residues in the CDR3. CDR3 region: CASSLLDRGLSNQPQHF. For the CDR3, the DNA is TGTGCCAGCAGCTTGCTAGACAGGGGACTAAGCAATCAGCCCCAGCATTTT.

The J gene is TRBJ1-1, the V gene TRBV20-1, with unresolved D. V lost 3 bases, J lost 2 bases, and 10 bases lay in between. Germline V gene data show CDR1 as DFQATT and CDR2 as SNEGSKA (reference sequence). The CDR3 has 13 amino acids. CDR3 nucleotide sequence: TGCAGTGCTAGTAGCGACGCCAACACTGAAGCTTTCTTT. The encoded protein is CSASSDANTEAFF.

The chain carries TRBV24-1 and TRBJ1-1; a possible D gene is TRBD1 (5 bases). CDR1 and CDR2 from the germline V gene are KGHDR and SFDVKD. This CDR3 is built from 13 residues. Deletions cut 4 bases from V and 6 bases from J, with 11 bases between. The CDR3 protein is CATSEGAVSEAFF. The DNA for the CDR3 is TGTGCCACCAGTGAAGGGGCGGTATCTGAAGCTTTCTTT.

This chain uses TRBV3-1 (or the pseudogene TRBV3-2) with TRBJ1-1, with 10 bases aligning to TRBD1. J was trimmed by 1 base and V by 4 bases; bases with no gene match: 6. The CDR3 runs to 16 residues. Germline V gene sequence: CDR1 LGHDT, CDR2 YNNKEL (reference sequence). As DNA, the CDR3 is TGTGCCAGCAGCCTAAGGGGACAGGGGCGGAACACTGAAGCTTTCTTT. Translating gives CASSLRGQGRNTEAFF.

This chain links TRBV7-9 with TRBJ2-6; D is perhaps TRBD2 (6 bases). Trimming removed 4 bases from V and 5 bases from J, with 15 bases in between. There are 16 residues in the CDR3. Germline assignment: CDR1 SEHNR and CDR2 FQNEAQ (reference sequence). CDR3 residues: CASSSLGGVRANVLTF. CDR3 coding DNA: TGTGCCAGCAGCTCACTTGGAGGGGTCAGGGCCAACGTCCTGACTTTC.

Only one count was recorded for this clone. CDR3 DNA: TGCGCCAGTCATCTTAGCGGGACCCGCCGAAATGAGCAGTTCTTC. Translating it yields CASHLSGTRRNEQFF. The chain uses TRBV5-1 and TRBJ2-1, with 8 bases lining up with TRBD2. Germline loops: CDR1 SGHRS, CDR2 YFSETQ. The V gene end was trimmed by 8 bases and the J gene end by 7 bases; junction bases not matched to a gene: 14. The CDR3 contains 15 residues.

V and J are TRBV4-1 and TRBJ1-1, with a tentative D call TRBD1 (6 bases). Trimming removed 0 bases at V and 2 bases at J, with 16 bases between. CDR1 MGHRA and CDR2 YSYEKL come from the germline V gene. This CDR3 region has 17 residues. The CDR3 spells CASSQDRGGVVNTEAFF. The CDR3 nucleotides are TGCGCCAGCAGCCAAGATAGGGGGGGAGTTGTTAACACTGAAGCTTTCTTT.

In nucleotides, the CDR3 is TGTGCCAGCAGCTCAGGGGCCGGTGGGAACATTCAGTACTTC. Protein: CASSSGAGGNIQYF. The chain employs TRBV5-6 and TRBJ2-4; possibly TRBD1 for D (6 bases). Germline CDR1 SGHDT, CDR2 YYEEEE. V was pared by 3 bases and J by 7 bases, with 14 bases between. CDR3 length equals 14 residues. Variable domain in full (rest from reference TRBV5-6 and TRBJ2-4): DAGVTQSPTHLIKTRGQQVTLRCSPKSGHDTVSWYQQALGQGPQFIFQYYEEEERQRGNFPDRFSGHQFPNYSSELNVNALLLGDSALYLCASSSGAGGNIQYFGAGTRLSVL.

This sequence joins TRBV18 and TRBJ1-2, with 7 bases matching TRBD1. The CDR3 covers 13 residues. CDR1 KGHSH and CDR2 LQKENI come from the germline V gene. V shed 6 bases, J shed 1 base, and the junction held 2 bases outside the gene matches. CDR3 in DNA: TGTGCCAGCTCCCAGGGGGTTAACTATGGCTACACCTTC. Residues: CASSQGVNYGYTF.

The CDR3 DNA reads as TGCGCCAGCAGCCAAGATATTCGTATCACTGAAGCTTTCTTT. Protein product: CASSQDIRITEAFF. The V call is TRBV4-1, the J call TRBJ1-1, with D uncertain. The CDR3 sequence is 14 residues long. The germline V gene has CDR1 MGHRA and CDR2 YSYEKL. Trimming shortened V by 0 bases and J by 4 bases, and 9 bases separated the two germline ends.

The rearrangement joins TRBV7-9 to TRBJ2-1, with 12 bases that match TRBD2. Germline V lookup: CDR1 SEHNR, CDR2 FQNEAQ (reference sequence). Losses at the gene ends were 5 bases for V and 14 bases for J; bases not matched to a gene: 10. The CDR3 length is 14 residues. CDR3 residues: CASSNPGTSGPEFF. Written as DNA, the CDR3 is TGTGCCAGCAGCAATCCCGGGACTAGCGGGCCGGAGTTCTTC.